Each of the 21 T cell receptor beta chains below was sequenced from the same sample in a study of T cells in Graves' hyperthyroidism and ophthalmopathy. Amplification targeted TCR beta CDR3 regions from RNA transcripts. An initial round of RT-PCR targeting the TCR CDR3 relied on the HTBI primer set. TCRdb re-derived calls from the multiplex PCR reads in MiXCR, one entry per CDR3 protein. Among about 52,000 distinct CDR3 sequences listed, less than 60% were seen once. Material: blood. All receptors come from a woman in her forties or fifties with Graves' ophthalmopathy.

In this sample, this clonotype turned up many times. This sequence joins TRBV20-1 and TRBJ2-2; the D gene is possibly TRBD1 (6 bases). The germline gives CDR1 DFQATT, CDR2 SNEGSKA (reference sequence). There are 13 residues in the CDR3. Here the CDR3 reads CSAGTLNTGELFF. CDR3 DNA sequence: TGCAGCGCCGGGACACTGAACACCGGGGAGCTGTTTTTT.

This rearrangement joins TRBV20-1 to TRBJ2-3; 8 positions match TRBD1. CDR3 length equals 15 residues. The germline gives CDR1 DFQATT, CDR2 SNEGSKA (reference sequence). V was clipped by 2 bases and J by 2 bases; unmatched bases: 6. The CDR3 protein is CSARIRGRNTDTQYF. DNA of the CDR3: TGCAGTGCTAGAATCAGGGGGCGGAACACAGATACGCAGTATTTT.

This clonotype was recorded many times. The J gene is TRBJ1-3, the V gene TRBV6-5; D remains unclear. V gave up 9 bases and J gave up 0 bases, with 9 bases separating them. CDR3 length: 13 amino acids. The germline gives CDR1 MNHEY, CDR2 SVGAGI. CDR3 sequence (DNA): TGTGCCAGTGAGGGAGCCTCTGGAAACACCATATATTTT. Translating gives CASEGASGNTIYF.

This clonotype was counted ten times or more. This sequence joins TRBV12-3 or TRBV12-4 and TRBJ1-1, with D possibly being TRBD1 (5 bases). Trimming took off 2 bases at V and 1 base at J, with 14 bases between the two ends. The CDR3 is 16 amino acids. The DNA for the CDR3 is TGTGCCAGCAGTTTAAGCTACGAACAGGCGAACACTGAAGCTTTCTTT. As protein: CASSLSYEQANTEAFF.

The genes are TRBV10-3 and TRBJ2-3, with TRBD2 matching over 14 bases. J gave up 11 bases and V 4 bases, and 8 bases lay outside the gene matches. The CDR3 has 15 residues. Germline V CDR1 and CDR2: ENHRY, SYGVKD. The CDR3 DNA follows: TGTGCCATCAGTGGGGGACTAGCGGGGGCCAATGAGCAGTATTTT. Translation: CAISGGLAGANEQYF.

As for this clonotype: It is likely a read error, because the conserved phenylalanine at the end of the CDR3 is missing. Because the CDR3's place on the DNA is in doubt, the DNA is left out and the CDR3 is given as listed by TCRdb. The chain links TRBV7-2 to TRBJ1-2. The germline gives CDR1 SGHTA, CDR2 FQGNSA. Counting both end residues, the CDR3 totals 10 amino acids. The CDR3 spells CASSLGTSAY.

This clonotype was counted many times. The chain employs TRBV9 and TRBJ2-3; D perhaps matches TRBD2 (6 bases). The CDR3 contains 17 residues. The germline V gene has CDR1 SGDLS and CDR2 YYNGEE. V shed 2 bases and J shed 6 bases, with 22 bases lying between them. CDR3 sequence reads: CASSVEIGGTGMDTQYF. The CDR3 bases are TGTGCCAGCAGCGTGGAGATTGGCGGGACTGGAATGGATACGCAGTATTTT.

A note on this clonotype: Compared with germline, one end of the junction differs, possibly owing to a read error. The CDR3 loop is CSARMRGVPYNEEFF. The CDR3, as DNA: TGCAGTGCTAGGATGCGGGGGGTACCCTACAATGAGGAGTTCTTC. The V gene is TRBV20-1, the J gene TRBJ2-1; 8 positions match TRBD2. The CDR3 spans 15 residues. CDR1 is DFQATT, CDR2 SNEGSKA, per germline (reference sequence).

This clonotype was seen a few times. The V and J genes are TRBV27 and TRBJ1-4; D ambiguous. The CDR3 covers 15 residues. Germline CDR1 reads MNHEY; CDR2 reads SMNVEV (reference sequence). With 3 bases removed from V and 0 bases from J, the gap between germline ends came to 8 bases. CDR3 amino acids: CASSFAGATNEKLFF. The CDR3 nucleotides are TGTGCCAGCAGTTTTGCAGGTGCAACTAATGAAAAACTGTTTTTT. The complete variable domain, with remaining parts taken from reference TRBV27 and TRBJ1-4, reads EAQVTQNPRYLITVTGKKLTVTCSQNMNHEYMSWYRQDPGLGLRQIYYSMNVEVTDKGDVPEGYKVSRKEKRNFPLILESPSPNQTSLYFCASSFAGATNEKLFFGSGTQLSVL.

In its sample, this clonotype was seen many times. V and J are TRBV5-5 and TRBJ2-5; 11 bases match TRBD2. The CDR3 loop spans 16 amino acids. Germline CDR1 reads SGHKS; CDR2 reads YYEKEE (reference sequence). V dropped 2 bases and J dropped 1; count of bases not matched to a gene: 4. The CDR3 DNA reads as TGTGCCAGCAGCTTCCCTAGCGGGGGGCTCCAAGAGACCCAGTACTTC. Protein sequence: CASSFPSGGLQETQYF.

This clonotype appeared many times. The J gene is TRBJ2-5, the V gene TRBV5-1, with TRBD2 matching 8 bases. The CDR3 runs 15 residues. Germline trimming cut 2 bases from V and 2 bases from J; bases unmatched to any gene: 5. The germline V gene has CDR1 SGHRS and CDR2 YFSETQ. CDR3 sequence: CASSLRGGIQETQYF. CDR3 DNA sequence: TGCGCCAGCAGCTTACGGGGGGGCATTCAAGAGACCCAGTACTTC.

There are many counts of this clonotype. The J gene is TRBJ2-3, the V gene TRBV6-2 or TRBV6-3, with TRBD2 matching over 12 bases. V was pared by 4 bases and J by 2 bases, with 4 bases of the junction left unmatched. CDR3 length: 16 residues. The germline V gene encodes CDR1 MNHEY and CDR2 SVGEGT. CDR3 protein: CASSSLAGGPTDTQYF. In DNA, the CDR3 is TGTGCCAGCAGTTCCCTAGCGGGAGGGCCCACAGATACGCAGTATTTT.

This clonotype occurred many times. This chain uses TRBV7-8 with TRBJ2-4; 7 bases map to TRBD1. CDR3 length equals 20 residues. V shed 0 bases, J shed 0 bases, and the junction held 14 bases outside the gene matches. Germline CDR1 is SGHVS and CDR2 is FQNEAQ. In nucleotides, the CDR3 is TGTGCCAGCAGCTTAGCTCGTTTTGGGACAGTCTCTTTAGCCAAAAACATTCAGTACTTC. Protein sequence: CASSLARFGTVSLAKNIQYF.

This clonotype was observed many times. The genes are TRBV6-2 or TRBV6-3 and TRBJ1-5; tentative D call: TRBD1 (6 bases). Germline V gives CDR1 MNHEY, CDR2 SVGEGT. V lost 8 bases and J 1 base, leaving 9 bases between the germline ends. This CDR3 is 13 amino acids long. The CDR3 here is CASGRGSNQPQHF. In DNA, the CDR3 is TGTGCCAGCGGCAGGGGAAGCAATCAGCCCCAGCATTTT.

This clonotype came up many times. The chain couples TRBV12-3 or TRBV12-4 to TRBJ2-7, with 12 positions matching TRBD2. This CDR3 spans 16 amino acids. V was pared by 3 bases and J by 6 bases, with 9 bases of the junction left unmatched. CDR3: CASSFSASGGAGEQYF. As DNA, the CDR3 is TGTGCCAGCAGTTTTAGTGCTAGCGGGGGGGCTGGCGAGCAGTACTTC.

This clonotype was found many times. This rearrangement joins TRBV2 to TRBJ1-1, with D possibly TRBD1 on 5 matching bases. Germline CDR1 SNHLY, CDR2 FYNNEI. The CDR3 is 12 residues long. The V end lost 6 bases, the J end lost 4 bases, and 9 bases lay between the germline ends. CDR3 amino acids: CASRQGITEAFF. The CDR3 nucleotides are TGTGCCAGCAGGCAGGGTATCACTGAAGCTTTCTTT.

This clonotype was recorded at least ten times. The V call is TRBV28, the J call TRBJ1-5, with 9 nucleotides matching TRBD1. The junction had 10 bases not matched to a gene; V was cut back by 9 bases and J by 4 bases. Per the germline V gene, CDR1 is MDHEN and CDR2 is SYDVKM. CDR3 size: 15 residues. Here the CDR3 reads CASVTAGTGNQPQHF. For the CDR3, the DNA is TGTGCCAGTGTGACGGCCGGGACAGGGAATCAGCCCCAGCATTTT.

The chain uses TRBV28 and TRBJ2-1, with 10 positions matching TRBD1. This CDR3 is 14 amino acids long. V was clipped by 7 bases and J by 7 bases; unmatched bases: 7. Germline V lookup: CDR1 MDHEN, CDR2 SYDVKM. DNA for the CDR3: TGTGCCAGCAAGACGACAGGGGGCGGGAATGAGCAGTTCTTC. Its translation is CASKTTGGGNEQFF.

This clonotype was seen a few times. This rearrangement joins TRBV30 to TRBJ2-7; 12 bases line up with TRBD1. The germline CDR1 and CDR2 sequences are GTSNPN and SVGIG (reference sequence). The V and J ends lost 2 bases and 4 bases, in that order; junction bases with no gene match: 3. The CDR3 has 14 residues. CDR3 loop: CAWSWGQGAYEQYF. The CDR3, as DNA: TGTGCCTGGAGTTGGGGACAGGGGGCGTACGAGCAGTACTTC. The variable domain in full, completed from reference TRBV30 and TRBJ2-7, reads SQTIHQWPATLVQPVGSPLSLECTVEGTSNPNLYWYRQAAGRGLQLLFYSVGIGQISSEVPQNLSASRPQDRQFILSSKKLLLSDSGFYLCAWSWGQGAYEQYFGPGTRLTVT.

The genes are TRBV20-1 and TRBJ2-7; the D is unclear. The CDR3 consists of 10 residues. CDR1 DFQATT and CDR2 SNEGSKA come from the germline V gene (reference sequence). V shed 7 bases and J shed 2 bases, with 6 bases lying between them. This chain's CDR3 is CSVGAYEQYF. The CDR3 nucleotides read TGCAGTGTAGGTGCCTACGAGCAGTACTTC.

On this clonotype: At one end the junction does not follow the germline gene, possibly because of a read error. This chain joins TRBV4-2 and TRBJ2-2; 7 nucleotides line up with TRBD2. The V gene's germline CDR1 is LGHNA and CDR2 YNFKEQ. The CDR3 totals 15 residues. The CDR3 DNA is TGTGCCAGCAGCCAAGATGGGGGGGATCCCGGGGAGCTGTTTTTC. Protein product: CASSQDGGDPGELFF.